These T cell receptor beta chains were read from a single sample in a study of post-analysis software for immune sequencing data. TCRdb analysed the PCR reads with MiXCR anew, one entry per CDR3 protein. The sample contains hundreds of thousands of distinct CDR3 sequences, roughly 50% of which appear only once. Sequenced: blood. These receptors were collected from a girl aged 5-17 years with multiple sclerosis. The CDR3 runs from the conserved cysteine through the conserved F or W. The order of the fields is CDR3 protein, V gene, D gene, J gene, CDR3 length. D genes are given only for firm matches.

cdr3_aa: CASSDPGQGGDTQYF; v_call: TRBV2; d_call: TRBD1; j_call: TRBJ2-3; cdr3_length: 15
cdr3_aa: CANSEGRRGYTF; v_call: TRBV5-1; d_call: NA; j_call: TRBJ1-2; cdr3_length: 12
cdr3_aa: CASSFQGTHNEQFF; v_call: TRBV27; d_call: NA; j_call: TRBJ2-1; cdr3_length: 14
cdr3_aa: CASSETATNEKLFF; v_call: TRBV2; d_call: NA; j_call: TRBJ1-4; cdr3_length: 14
cdr3_aa: CASSLAGGSRSGYTF; v_call: TRBV5-1; d_call: NA; j_call: TRBJ1-2; cdr3_length: 15
cdr3_aa: CASSLGFSSPLHF; v_call: TRBV7-2; d_call: NA; j_call: TRBJ1-6; cdr3_length: 13
cdr3_aa: CASRGRRESGTDTQYF; v_call: TRBV9; d_call: TRBD2; j_call: TRBJ2-3; cdr3_length: 16
cdr3_aa: CASSPRSGVPEAFF; v_call: TRBV3-1; d_call: NA; j_call: TRBJ1-1; cdr3_length: 14
cdr3_aa: CSARAKGRDYGYTF; v_call: TRBV20-1; d_call: NA; j_call: TRBJ1-2; cdr3_length: 14
cdr3_aa: CATSSHTHLSGANVLTF; v_call: TRBV6-1; d_call: NA; j_call: TRBJ2-6; cdr3_length: 17
cdr3_aa: CASSLATGVGGAEAFF; v_call: TRBV5-1; d_call: TRBD1; j_call: TRBJ1-1; cdr3_length: 16
cdr3_aa: CSGGSVGELFF; v_call: TRBV29-1; d_call: NA; j_call: TRBJ2-2; cdr3_length: 11
cdr3_aa: CASSWDGTQPQHF; v_call: TRBV5-1; d_call: NA; j_call: TRBJ1-5; cdr3_length: 13
cdr3_aa: CASRDLAGGSYEQYF; v_call: TRBV6-5; d_call: TRBD2; j_call: TRBJ2-7; cdr3_length: 15
cdr3_aa: CASSRRDQPYEQYF; v_call: TRBV14; d_call: NA; j_call: TRBJ2-7; cdr3_length: 14
cdr3_aa: CASSVVTSGSNEQFF; v_call: TRBV9; d_call: TRBD2; j_call: TRBJ2-1; cdr3_length: 15
cdr3_aa: CASKMTGSGANVLTF; v_call: TRBV12-3/TRBV12-4; d_call: TRBD1; j_call: TRBJ2-6; cdr3_length: 15
cdr3_aa: CAISDLKETQYF; v_call: TRBV10-3; d_call: NA; j_call: TRBJ2-5; cdr3_length: 12
cdr3_aa: CASSPGWQSRDEQYF; v_call: TRBV2; d_call: NA; j_call: TRBJ2-7; cdr3_length: 15
cdr3_aa: CSAFGTDYEQYF; v_call: TRBV29-1; d_call: TRBD1; j_call: TRBJ2-7; cdr3_length: 12
cdr3_aa: CAISELQGAGAFF; v_call: TRBV10-3; d_call: TRBD1; j_call: TRBJ1-1; cdr3_length: 13
cdr3_aa: CSVEGLRANTEAFF; v_call: TRBV29-1; d_call: NA; j_call: TRBJ1-1; cdr3_length: 14
cdr3_aa: CASSLALGETQYF; v_call: TRBV7-6; d_call: NA; j_call: TRBJ2-5; cdr3_length: 13
cdr3_aa: CSATASGRVGIQYF; v_call: TRBV20-1; d_call: TRBD2; j_call: NA; cdr3_length: 14
cdr3_aa: CASSLVGYNEQFF; v_call: TRBV11-2; d_call: NA; j_call: TRBJ2-1; cdr3_length: 13
cdr3_aa: CASSLGQGLPYEQYF; v_call: TRBV27; d_call: TRBD1; j_call: TRBJ2-7; cdr3_length: 15
cdr3_aa: CSAPLRSGSGETQYF; v_call: TRBV20-1; d_call: TRBD2; j_call: TRBJ2-5; cdr3_length: 15
cdr3_aa: CASSATSGPSYNEQFF; v_call: TRBV7-3; d_call: TRBD2; j_call: TRBJ2-1; cdr3_length: 16
cdr3_aa: CASSLVSDTDTQYF; v_call: TRBV5-1; d_call: NA; j_call: TRBJ2-3; cdr3_length: 14
cdr3_aa: CASSHPHRGKHGYTF; v_call: TRBV4-1; d_call: TRBD1; j_call: TRBJ1-2; cdr3_length: 15
cdr3_aa: CAISDTGDYEQYF; v_call: TRBV10-3; d_call: NA; j_call: TRBJ2-7; cdr3_length: 13
cdr3_aa: CSGGRLGPGELFF; v_call: TRBV29-1; d_call: NA; j_call: TRBJ2-2; cdr3_length: 13
cdr3_aa: CASSGTGQTNTEAFF; v_call: TRBV9; d_call: NA; j_call: TRBJ1-1; cdr3_length: 15
cdr3_aa: CASSSQGAVGYEAFF; v_call: TRBV6-5; d_call: TRBD1; j_call: TRBJ1-1; cdr3_length: 15
cdr3_aa: CSGGQGGQETQYF; v_call: TRBV29-1; d_call: TRBD1; j_call: TRBJ2-5; cdr3_length: 13
cdr3_aa: CASSRGDRRGGYTF; v_call: TRBV7-2; d_call: TRBD1; j_call: TRBJ1-2; cdr3_length: 14
cdr3_aa: CASSFKGPYEQYF; v_call: TRBV12-3/TRBV12-4; d_call: NA; j_call: TRBJ2-7; cdr3_length: 13
cdr3_aa: CASGLAYGDTQYF; v_call: TRBV12-5; d_call: NA; j_call: TRBJ2-3; cdr3_length: 13